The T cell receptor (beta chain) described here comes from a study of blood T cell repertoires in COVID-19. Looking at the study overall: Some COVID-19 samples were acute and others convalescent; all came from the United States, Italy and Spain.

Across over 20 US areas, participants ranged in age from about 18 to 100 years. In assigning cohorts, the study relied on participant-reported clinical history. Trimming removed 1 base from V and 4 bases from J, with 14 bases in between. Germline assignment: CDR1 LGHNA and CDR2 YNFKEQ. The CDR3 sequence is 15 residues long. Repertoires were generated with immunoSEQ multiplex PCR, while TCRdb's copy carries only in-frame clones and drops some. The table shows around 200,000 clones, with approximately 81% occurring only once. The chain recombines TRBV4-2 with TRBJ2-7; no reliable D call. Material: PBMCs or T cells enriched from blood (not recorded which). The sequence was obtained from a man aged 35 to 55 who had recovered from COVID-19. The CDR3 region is CASSQGFLDSYEQYF. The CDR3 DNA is TGTGCCAGCAGCCAAGGCTTCCTAGATTCGTACGAGCAGTACTTC.